The clone carrying this TCR beta chain was counted at least ten times. What it binds is unknown. The sample belongs to a study of T cells after yellow fever vaccination. Germline loops: CDR1 SEHNR, CDR2 FQNEAQ (reference sequence). CDR3 length: 13 residues. V was shortened by 5 bases and J by 4 bases, with 11 bases between the two germline ends. Study-wide results and limits: Abundant clonotypes from the bulk population could get into FACS-sorted repertoires as contaminants.

They built TCR cDNA with 5'RACE template switching, a step that put in a universal primer site and UMIs. TCRdb processed the 5' RACE reads anew with MiXCR; each CDR3 protein has one entry. The sample has more than 300,000 distinct CDR3 sequences, around 11% seen once; the top ten hold about 3%. The V gene is TRBV7-9, the J gene TRBJ2-5, with D perhaps TRBD1 or TRBD2 (5 bases each). This TCR was sampled from a man aged 18 to 29 who received the YFV17D yellow fever vaccine. The sequenced sample was CD4+ T cells sorted from PBMCs, obtained 45 days after the yellow fever booster vaccination. CDR3 DNA sequence: TGTGCCAGCAGCCCCCGGGGCCTAGAGACCCAGTACTTC. Amino acid sequence: CASSPRGLETQYF. Full variable domain (rest looked up from reference TRBV7-9 and TRBJ2-5): DTGVSQNPRHKITKRGQNVTFRCDPISEHNRLYWYRQTLGQGPEFLTYFQNEAQLEKSRLLSDRFSAERPKGSFSTLEIQRTEQGDSAMYLCASSPRGLETQYFGPGTRLLVL.